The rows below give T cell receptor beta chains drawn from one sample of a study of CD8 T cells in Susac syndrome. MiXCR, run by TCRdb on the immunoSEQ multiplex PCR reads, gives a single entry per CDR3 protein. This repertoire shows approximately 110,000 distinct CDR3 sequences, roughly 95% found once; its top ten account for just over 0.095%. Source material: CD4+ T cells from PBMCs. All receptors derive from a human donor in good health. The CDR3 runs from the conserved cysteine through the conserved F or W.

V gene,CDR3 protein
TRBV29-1,CSVQPPGQPYEQYF
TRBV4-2,CASSTLAGGRPDTQYF
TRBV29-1,CSSGQGWNTEAFF
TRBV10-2,CASSESTWETQYF
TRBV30,CAWSEGQNNQPQHF
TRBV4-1,CASSKGRWETQYF
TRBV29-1,CSVDPREGNEQFF
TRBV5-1,CASSLQGGTNYGYTF
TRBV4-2,CASSQGLAGAYEQYF
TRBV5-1,CASSSGPAYEQYF
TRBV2,CASSREGGGSNQPQHF
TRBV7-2,CASSRPGDTQYF
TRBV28,CASSPNGVGGYTF
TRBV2,CASRPFYTGELFF
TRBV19,CASKPSSTSYEQYF
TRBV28,CATYKRETGETQYF
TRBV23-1,CASSQGNTGELFF